This T cell receptor beta chain appears in the sequencing data of a study of PD-1 blockade in classical Hodgkin lymphoma. Brentuximab vedotin exposure varied, and every patient relapsed after autologous stem cell transplantation. Clones were read by immunoSEQ multiplex PCR, and TCRdb kept only the in-frame ones, dropping some. The sample records some 150,000 clones, about 81% being singletons. Germline V gene lookup returns CDR1 SGHNT and CDR2 YYREEE (reference sequence). The germline V and J ends were trimmed by 6 bases and 7 bases, with 17 bases remaining between them. The CDR3 is 14 residues long.

The TCR originated in a human donor with classical Hodgkin lymphoma. The chain employs TRBV5-4 and TRBJ2-1, with D perhaps matching TRBD2 (6 bases). Sample: peripheral blood mononuclear cells (PBMCs), taken before the second cycle of nivolumab. The CDR3 reads CASKREAGKNEQFF. The CDR3 region has the DNA TGTGCCAGCAAGAGGGAGGCAGGGAAAAATGAGCAGTTCTTC.